Detailed here is one T cell receptor beta chain. This sample was taken from a study of blood T cell repertoires in COVID-19. Study in general: PBMCs, B-cell-depleted T cells, or T cells provided the cDNA or gDNA that made up the material.

The repertoire was sequenced with immunoSEQ multiplex PCR; TCRdb's copy has only in-frame clones and lacks some. The data show 85,000 to 120,000 clones, over 70% seen once. The germline V gene encodes CDR1 SGHTS and CDR2 YDEGEE. This CDR3 is built from 13 residues. Trimming removed 0 bases from V and 5 bases from J, with 6 bases in between. Sequenced sample: peripheral blood. The chain links TRBV5-8 to TRBJ1-5; D is undetermined. This TCR was sampled from a human donor with acute or convalescent COVID-19. The donor label of this sample is uncertain. The CDR3 is CASSLGGDQPQHF. The CDR3 DNA follows: TGTGCCAGCAGCTTGGGAGGAGATCAGCCCCAGCATTTT. Supplemented by reference TRBV5-8 and TRBJ1-5, the full variable domain reads EAGVTQSPTHLIKTRGQQATLRCSPISGHTSVYWYQQALGLGLQFLLWYDEGEERNRGNFPPRFSGRQFPNYSSELNVNALELEDSALYLCASSLGGDQPQHFGDGTRLSIL.